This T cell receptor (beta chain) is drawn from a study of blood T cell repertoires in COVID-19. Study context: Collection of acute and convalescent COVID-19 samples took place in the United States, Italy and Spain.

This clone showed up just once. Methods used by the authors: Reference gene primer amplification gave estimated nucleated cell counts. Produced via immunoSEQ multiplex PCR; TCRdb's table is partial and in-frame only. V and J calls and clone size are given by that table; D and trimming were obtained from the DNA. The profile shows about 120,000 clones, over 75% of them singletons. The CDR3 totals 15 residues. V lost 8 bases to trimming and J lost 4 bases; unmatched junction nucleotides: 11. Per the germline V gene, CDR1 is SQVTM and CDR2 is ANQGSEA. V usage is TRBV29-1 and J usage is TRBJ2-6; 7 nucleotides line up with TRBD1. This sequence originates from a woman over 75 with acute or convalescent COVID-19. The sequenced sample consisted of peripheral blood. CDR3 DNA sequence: TGCAGCTACAGGGGAGCCTTGAACGGGGCCAACGTCCTGACTTTC. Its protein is CSYRGALNGANVLTF.